These 14 T cell receptor beta chains originate from one sample sequenced in a study of T-cell reconstitution after alpha-beta-depleted transplantation in children. TCRbeta library construction was performed incorporating unique molecular identifiers. TCRdb itself ran the PCR reads through MiXCR, one entry per CDR3 protein. Of 350,000 to 450,000 distinct CDR3 sequences in the sample, 20% were seen once. The sequenced sample was PBMCs from the stem cell graft donor, obtained from the stem cell graft. These receptors all come from a human donor who donated a stem cell graft to a child with acute myeloid leukemia.

In its sample, this clonotype was seen a few times. The chain employs TRBV12-3 or TRBV12-4 and TRBJ1-2; possible D gene TRBD1, 6 bases. Trimming shortened V by 6 bases and J by 3 bases, and 14 bases separated the two germline ends. This CDR3 region has 14 residues. The CDR3 sequence is CASSHTGSDYGYTF. In DNA form, the CDR3 reads TGTGCCAGCAGCCATACAGGGTCTGACTATGGCTACACCTTC.

This clonotype was counted at least ten times. The chain is built from TRBV20-1 and TRBJ2-5, with a tentative D call TRBD1 (6 bases). The CDR3 has 14 residues. V lost 3 bases and J 2 bases, leaving 13 bases between the germline ends. CDR1 is DFQATT and CDR2 is SNEGSKA in the germline V gene (reference sequence). The CDR3 DNA reads TGCAGTGCTAGTGTACCGGGACAACAAGAGACCCAGTACTTC. This encodes CSASVPGQQETQYF.

In this sample, this clonotype turned up a few times. The chain links TRBV12-3 or TRBV12-4 to TRBJ2-3; D is uncertain. V was trimmed by 3 bases and J by 5 bases, leaving 9 bases between them. This CDR3 region has 13 residues. The CDR3 spells CASSLNVVDTQYF. The CDR3 DNA reads as TGTGCCAGCAGTTTGAATGTAGTAGATACGCAGTATTTT.

This clonotype has only a few counts. V gene TRBV7-9 combines with J gene TRBJ1-3, with D perhaps TRBD1 (6 bases). V was shortened by 5 bases and J by 0 bases, with 17 bases between the two germline ends. Germline V lookup: CDR1 SEHNR, CDR2 FQNEAQ (reference sequence). This CDR3 comprises 17 residues. The CDR3 protein is CASSPRNRVSSGNTIYF. The CDR3 nucleotides are TGTGCCAGCAGCCCCCGGAACAGGGTCAGCTCTGGAAACACCATATATTTT. The whole variable domain, remainder taken from reference TRBV7-9 and TRBJ1-3, is DTGVSQNPRHKITKRGQNVTFRCDPISEHNRLYWYRQTLGQGPEFLTYFQNEAQLEKSRLLSDRFSAERPKGSFSTLEIQRTEQGDSAMYLCASSPRNRVSSGNTIYFGEGSWLTVV.

This clonotype was found a few times. The chain employs TRBV10-3 and TRBJ1-2; D call uncertain. From germline, CDR1 is ENHRY and CDR2 SYGVKD. Between the trimmed V and J ends, which lost 4 bases and 0 bases, there was a span of 12 bases. The CDR3 runs 15 residues. The CDR3 region has the DNA TGTGCCATCAGTGTGGAGCCAGGAGCTAACTATGGCTACACCTTC. The encoded protein is CAISVEPGANYGYTF.

This clonotype showed up just a few times. The chain is built from TRBV7-2 and TRBJ1-2; D is uncertain. The CDR3 loop spans 13 amino acids. Looked up from germline, CDR1 is SGHTA and CDR2 is FQGNSA. Between the trimmed V and J ends, which lost 1 base and 3 bases, there was a span of 6 bases. Written as DNA, the CDR3 is TGTGCCAGCAGCTTAGTGGTTCACTATGGCTACACCTTC. Amino acids: CASSLVVHYGYTF.

This chain links TRBV2 with TRBJ2-1; 11 bases fit TRBD2. V lost 6 bases, J lost 15 bases, and 7 bases stayed unmatched. This CDR3 has 12 amino acids. CDR1 is SNHLY, CDR2 FYNNEI, per germline. The CDR3 here is CASSQTSGIGFF. In DNA form, the CDR3 reads TGTGCCAGCAGCCAGACTAGCGGGATCGGGTTCTTC.

This clonotype was recorded a few times. J is TRBJ2-7 and V is TRBV6-5; 11 bases agree with TRBD2. This CDR3 has 15 amino acids. Germline V gene sequence: CDR1 MNHEY, CDR2 SVGAGI. V gave up 0 bases and J gave up 6 bases; unmatched junction bases: 4. DNA for the CDR3: TGTGCCAGCAGTTACTCTATCGGGACTAGCGGCGAGCAGTACTTC. Translated, it gives CASSYSIGTSGEQYF.

This clonotype has only a few counts. The rearrangement uses TRBV29-1 and TRBJ2-1; D might be TRBD1 (5 bases). Trimming pared 3 bases from V and 6 bases from J, leaving 15 bases between. The CDR3 totals 14 residues. Germline values: CDR1 SQVTM, CDR2 ANQGSEA. The CDR3 spells CSVEGLLQVNEQFF. In DNA, the CDR3 is TGCAGCGTTGAGGGCCTGTTACAGGTCAATGAGCAGTTCTTC.

The chain combines TRBV7-2 with TRBJ1-6; 8 positions agree with TRBD1. The CDR3 loop spans 16 amino acids. CDR1 is SGHTA and CDR2 is FQGNSA in the germline V gene. V shed 5 bases, J shed 0 bases, and the junction held 3 bases outside the gene matches. The CDR3, as DNA: TGTGCCAGCAGCCGACAGGGGAGCTCCTATAATTCACCCCTCCACTTT. Translation: CASSRQGSSYNSPLHF.

The chain joins TRBV7-9 to TRBJ2-7; D is uncertain. The germline V and J ends were trimmed by 5 bases and 3 bases, with 11 bases remaining between them. The V gene's germline CDR1 is SEHNR and CDR2 FQNEAQ (reference sequence). The length of the CDR3 is 13 residues. The CDR3, as DNA: TGTGCCAGCAGCCGCCCCTTGGGCTACGAGCAGTACTTC. The encoded protein is CASSRPLGYEQYF.

The chain is built from TRBV28 and TRBJ2-2, with D unclear. CDR1 MDHEN and CDR2 SYDVKM come from the germline V gene. V lost 3 bases and J 1 base, leaving 6 bases between the germline ends. The CDR3 runs to 14 residues. This chain's CDR3 is CASSFRQNTGELFF. CDR3 sequence (DNA): TGTGCCAGCAGTTTCCGCCAGAACACCGGGGAGCTGTTTTTT.

This clonotype has just a few counts. The chain uses TRBV20-1 and TRBJ2-2; 10 nucleotides line up with TRBD2. Germline-derived CDR1 and CDR2 are DFQATT and SNEGSKA (reference sequence). The trim removed 6 bases at V and 6 bases at J, leaving 10 bases unmatched. The CDR3 contains 15 residues. The CDR3 loop is CSATPSGSESGELFF. The CDR3 nucleotides are TGCAGTGCCACCCCTAGCGGGAGTGAGTCCGGGGAGCTGTTTTTT.

This chain connects TRBV28 to TRBJ2-7; D uncertain. The CDR3 has 15 amino acids. Germline-derived CDR1 and CDR2 are MDHEN and SYDVKM. V was cut by 5 bases and J by 3 bases, with 17 bases left in between. CDR3 nucleotides: TGTGCCAGCAGTCCCGGCGATGTGTTACTCTACGAGCAGTACTTC. Protein: CASSPGDVLLYEQYF.